One T cell receptor beta chain is described in this entry. The entry originates in a study of T-cell memory formation after mild COVID-19. TCRdb ran MiXCR on the 5' RACE reads and lists one entry per CDR3 protein. The sample holds 400,000 or so distinct CDR3 sequences; around 20% are singletons and the top ten take 8.4%. The ends lost 5 bases at V and 9 bases at J; junction bases unmatched: 11. Germline values: CDR1 DFQATT, CDR2 SNEGSKA (reference sequence). The CDR3 sequence is 14 residues long. The genes are TRBV20-1 and TRBJ2-2, with TRBD2 matching over 8 bases. The source material was PBMCs or a T cell subset sorted from them (not recorded which). The TCR was taken from an adult woman who had mild COVID-19 (a few samples of this study predate the infection). Cell type and time point are not known. As DNA, the CDR3 is TGCAGTGCTTCCATTCAAGCGGGAGCTAGGGAGCTGTTTTTT. Protein sequence: CSASIQAGARELFF.